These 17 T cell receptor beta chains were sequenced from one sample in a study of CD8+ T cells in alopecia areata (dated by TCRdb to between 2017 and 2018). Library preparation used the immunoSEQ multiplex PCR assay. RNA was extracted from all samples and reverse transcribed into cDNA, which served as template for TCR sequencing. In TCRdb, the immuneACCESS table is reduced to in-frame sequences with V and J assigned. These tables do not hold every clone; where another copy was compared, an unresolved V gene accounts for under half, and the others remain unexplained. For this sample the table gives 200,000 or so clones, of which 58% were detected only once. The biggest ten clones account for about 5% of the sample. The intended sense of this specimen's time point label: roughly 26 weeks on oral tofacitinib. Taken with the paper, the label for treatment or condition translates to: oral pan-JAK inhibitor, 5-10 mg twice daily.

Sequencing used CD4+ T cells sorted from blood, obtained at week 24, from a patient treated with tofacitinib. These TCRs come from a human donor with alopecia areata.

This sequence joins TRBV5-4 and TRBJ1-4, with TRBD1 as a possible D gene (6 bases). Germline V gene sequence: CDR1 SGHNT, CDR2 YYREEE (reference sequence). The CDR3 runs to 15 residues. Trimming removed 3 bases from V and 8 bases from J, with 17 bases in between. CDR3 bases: TGTGCCAGCAGCTGGGGGCGAGGGGTAGAGGAAAAACTGTTTTTT. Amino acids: CASSWGRGVEEKLFF.

This chain's CDR3 is CASRGTGNTEAFF. CDR3 coding DNA: TGTGCCAGCAGAGGGACGGGGAACACTGAAGCTTTCTTT. The chain employs TRBV7-2 and TRBJ1-1; D is perhaps TRBD1 (5 bases). This CDR3 has 13 amino acids. Germline CDR1 and CDR2: SGHTA and FQGNSA. The V and J ends lost 6 bases and 1 base respectively, with 9 bases between them.

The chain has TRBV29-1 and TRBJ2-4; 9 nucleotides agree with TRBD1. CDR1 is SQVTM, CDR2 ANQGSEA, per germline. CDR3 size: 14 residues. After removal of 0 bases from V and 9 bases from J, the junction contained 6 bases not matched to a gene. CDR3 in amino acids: CSVEDNRGRAIQYF. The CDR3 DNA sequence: TGCAGCGTTGAAGACAACAGGGGGCGGGCCATTCAGTACTTC.

The CDR3 DNA reads TGTGCCAGCTCACCACAGGGGGCGTGGGAGCAGTTCTTC. It yields the protein CASSPQGAWEQFF. The V gene is TRBV18, the J gene TRBJ2-1, with 7 bases identical to TRBD1. The CDR3 is 13 amino acids. The V and J ends lost 1 base and 10 bases, in that order; junction bases with no gene match: 4. CDR1 and CDR2 from the germline V gene are KGHSH and LQKENI.

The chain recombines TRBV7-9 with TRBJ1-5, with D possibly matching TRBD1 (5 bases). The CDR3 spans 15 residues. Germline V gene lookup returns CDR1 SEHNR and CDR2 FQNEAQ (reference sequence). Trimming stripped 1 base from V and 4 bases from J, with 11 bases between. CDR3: CASSLGRGLNQPQHF. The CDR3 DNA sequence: TGTGCCAGCAGCTTAGGGAGGGGCTTGAATCAGCCCCAGCATTTT.

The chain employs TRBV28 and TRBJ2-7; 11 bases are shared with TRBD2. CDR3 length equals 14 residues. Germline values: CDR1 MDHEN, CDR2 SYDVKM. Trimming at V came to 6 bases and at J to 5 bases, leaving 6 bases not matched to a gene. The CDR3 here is CASSPGLAGHEQYF. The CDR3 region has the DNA TGTGCCAGCAGCCCTGGACTAGCGGGCCACGAGCAGTACTTC.

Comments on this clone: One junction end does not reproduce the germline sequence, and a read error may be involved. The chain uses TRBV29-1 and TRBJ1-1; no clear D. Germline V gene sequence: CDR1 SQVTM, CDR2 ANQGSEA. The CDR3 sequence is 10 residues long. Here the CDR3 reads CSVEGLGAFF. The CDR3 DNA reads TGCAGCGTAGAAGGTTTGGGAGCTTTCTTT.

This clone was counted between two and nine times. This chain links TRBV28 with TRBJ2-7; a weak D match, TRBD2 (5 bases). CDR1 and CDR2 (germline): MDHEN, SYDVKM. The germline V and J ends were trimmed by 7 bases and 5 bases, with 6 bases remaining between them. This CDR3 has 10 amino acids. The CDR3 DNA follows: TGTGCCAGCAACGGGAACGAGCAGTACTTC. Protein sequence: CASNGNEQYF.

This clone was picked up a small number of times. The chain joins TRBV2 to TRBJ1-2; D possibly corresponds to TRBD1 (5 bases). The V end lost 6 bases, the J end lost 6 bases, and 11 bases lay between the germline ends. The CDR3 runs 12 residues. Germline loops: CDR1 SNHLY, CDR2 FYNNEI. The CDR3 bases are TGTGCCAGCAGACCAGGGAGGGATGGCTACACCTTC. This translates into CASRPGRDGYTF.

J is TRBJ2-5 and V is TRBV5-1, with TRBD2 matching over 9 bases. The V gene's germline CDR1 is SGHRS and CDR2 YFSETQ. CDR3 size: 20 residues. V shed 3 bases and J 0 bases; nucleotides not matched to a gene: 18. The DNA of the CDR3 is TGCGCCAGCAGCTCGAAACTAGCGGGCATAACCCGTACCTACCAAGAGACCCAGTACTTC. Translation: CASSSKLAGITRTYQETQYF.

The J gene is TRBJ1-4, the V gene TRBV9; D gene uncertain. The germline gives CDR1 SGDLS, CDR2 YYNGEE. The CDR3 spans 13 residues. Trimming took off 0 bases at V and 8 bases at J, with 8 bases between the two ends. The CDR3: CASSVDLREKLFF. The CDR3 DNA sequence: TGTGCCAGCAGCGTAGATTTGAGGGAAAAACTGTTTTTT.

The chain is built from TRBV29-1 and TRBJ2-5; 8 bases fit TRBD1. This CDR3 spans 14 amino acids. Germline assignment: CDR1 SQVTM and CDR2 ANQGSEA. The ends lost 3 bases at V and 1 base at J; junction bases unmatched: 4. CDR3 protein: CSVEGQAGQETQYF. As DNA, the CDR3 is TGCAGCGTTGAGGGACAGGCCGGCCAAGAGACCCAGTACTTC.

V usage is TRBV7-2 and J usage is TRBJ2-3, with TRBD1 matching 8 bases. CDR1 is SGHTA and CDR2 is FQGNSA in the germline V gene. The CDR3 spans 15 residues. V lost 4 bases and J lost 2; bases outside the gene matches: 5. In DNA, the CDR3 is TGTGCCAGCAGCTCCCGGACAGGGTACACAGATACGCAGTATTTT. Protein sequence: CASSSRTGYTDTQYF.

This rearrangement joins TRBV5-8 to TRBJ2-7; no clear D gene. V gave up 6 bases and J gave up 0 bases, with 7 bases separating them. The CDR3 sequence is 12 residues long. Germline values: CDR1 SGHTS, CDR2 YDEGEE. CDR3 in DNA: TGTGCCAGCACCCAAAGCTCCTACGAGCAGTACTTC. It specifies CASTQSSYEQYF.

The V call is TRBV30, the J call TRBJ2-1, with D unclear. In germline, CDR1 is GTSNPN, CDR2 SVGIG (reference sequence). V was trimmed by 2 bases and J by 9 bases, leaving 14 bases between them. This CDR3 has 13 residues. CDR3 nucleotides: TGTGCCTGGAGTACTCACGGAGAGAGTGAGCAGTTCTTC. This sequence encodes CAWSTHGESEQFF.

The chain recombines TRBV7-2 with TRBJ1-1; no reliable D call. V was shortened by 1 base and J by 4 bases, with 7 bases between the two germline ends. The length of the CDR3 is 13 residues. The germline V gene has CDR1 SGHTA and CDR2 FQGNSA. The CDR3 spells CASSLVRITEAFF. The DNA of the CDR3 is TGTGCCAGCAGCTTAGTAAGGATCACTGAAGCTTTCTTT.

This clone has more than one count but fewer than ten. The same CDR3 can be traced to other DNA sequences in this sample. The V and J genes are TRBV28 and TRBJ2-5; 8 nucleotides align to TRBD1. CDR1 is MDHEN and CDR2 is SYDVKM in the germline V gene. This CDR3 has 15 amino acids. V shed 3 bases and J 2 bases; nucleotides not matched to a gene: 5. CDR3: CASSFPGTGQETQYF. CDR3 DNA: TGTGCCAGCAGTTTTCCCGGGACAGGACAAGAGACCCAGTACTTC.